This T cell receptor (beta chain) was obtained from a study of response to subunit inactivated influenza vaccine. Worth noting for this clonotype: No antigen is known for it.

TCRdb itself ran the RT-PCR reads through MiXCR, one entry per CDR3 protein. Among roughly 520,000 distinct CDR3 sequences listed, 25% were seen once. V lost 3 bases and J lost 0, with 9 bases in between. The CDR3 contains 15 residues. Regarding the study as a whole: The authors suggested that every seasonal influenza vaccination recruits few new T cells.

The gene calls are TRBV12-3 or TRBV12-4 and TRBJ2-1; D is undetermined. The TCR originated in a man in his fifties or sixties who received an inactivated influenza vaccine. Sample: CD4+ T cells sorted from PBMCs, taken roughly 5 days after vaccination. CDR3 DNA: TGTGCCAGCAGTTTGCACGCGAGCTCCTACAATGAGCAGTTCTTC. Encoded protein: CASSLHASSYNEQFF.